This T cell receptor (beta chain) was observed in a study of blood T cells in healthy people across ages. Broader study findings: The study found TCR beta diversity correlated strongly with naive T cell percentage. Diversity estimates drawn from one million T cells were deemed underestimates.

The germline CDR1 and CDR2 sequences are SEHNR and FQNEAQ (reference sequence). V was cut by 1 base and J by 0 bases, with 3 bases left in between. The CDR3 spans 14 residues. A second PCR, run for about 6 to 12 cycles, used a sample-barcoded 5' primer plus a J-beta primer mix. MiXCR was run by TCRdb on the 5' RACE reads, yielding one entry per CDR3 protein. The data contain hundreds of thousands of distinct CDR3 sequences, more than 45% of them singletons. A remark on this clonotype: The antigen remains undetermined.

The genes are TRBV7-9 and TRBJ2-2; D is undetermined. The source material was blood. The sequence was obtained from a man in his thirties or forties in good health. The CDR3 sequence: CASSLVTNTGELFF. CDR3 nucleotides: TGTGCCAGCAGCTTAGTCACGAACACCGGGGAGCTGTTTTTT.